The subject of this entry is one TCR beta chain. Antigen specificity is unknown. The source of the sample is a study of T cells expressing NK-cell markers. Study-wide context: It was sorted CD3+CD56-NKG2C+, CD3+CD56+NKG2C- and CD3+CD56+NKG2C+ T cells that provided the TCR beta repertoires. Most of the eight sequenced donors were HCMV-seropositive; one was seronegative.

UMIs accompanied the 5'RACE template switching by which TCR beta cDNA was made. TCRdb re-called the 5' RACE reads and gives one entry per CDR3 protein, without DNA. The ten top clones account for around 11%, within a sample of about 400,000 distinct CDR3 sequences. Study findings and constraints: A range of about 1.0-8% of CD8+ T cells consisted of dominant NKG2C+ clonotypes in six donors.

Sample: blood T cells: a sorted CD56 or NKG2C T cell subset, CD4+ or CD8+ T cells, or bulk PBMC T cells (not recorded which). The source of this sequence is a woman in her 50s in good health.

This CDR3 is CASSQGVRQPQHF. The rearrangement uses TRBV4-1 and TRBJ1-5. Germline CDR1 reads MGHRA; CDR2 reads YSYEKL. The CDR3 length is 13 residues.